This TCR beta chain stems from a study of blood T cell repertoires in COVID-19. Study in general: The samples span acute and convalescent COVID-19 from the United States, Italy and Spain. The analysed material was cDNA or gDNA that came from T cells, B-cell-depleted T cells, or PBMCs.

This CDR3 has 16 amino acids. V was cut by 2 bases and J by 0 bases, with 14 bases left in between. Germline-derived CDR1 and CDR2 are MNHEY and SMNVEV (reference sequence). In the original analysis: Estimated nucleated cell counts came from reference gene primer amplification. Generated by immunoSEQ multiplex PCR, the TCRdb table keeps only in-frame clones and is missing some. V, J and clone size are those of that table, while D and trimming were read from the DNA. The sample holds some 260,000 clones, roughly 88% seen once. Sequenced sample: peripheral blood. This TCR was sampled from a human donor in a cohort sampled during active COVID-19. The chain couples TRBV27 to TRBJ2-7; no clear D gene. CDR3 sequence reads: CASSLEFSTISYEQYF. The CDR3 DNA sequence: TGTGCCAGCAGTTTAGAGTTTAGTACTATCTCCTACGAGCAGTACTTC.